A single sample gave rise to the 25 T cell receptor beta chains below, sequenced in a study of shared clonotypes between healthy human individuals. Profiling relied on immunoSEQ multiplex PCR, and the TCRdb table lists in-frame clones only, not all of them. This table holds roughly 1,600,000 clones, approximately 98.5% found once. Sequenced: naive CD4+ T cells sorted from blood. Described subset: CD45RA+ positively selected. These receptor sequences come from a man aged 30 to 45 in good health.

The gene calls are TRBV5-1 and TRBJ1-1; D is perhaps TRBD1 (6 bases). The germline gives CDR1 SGHRS, CDR2 YFSETQ. CDR3 length equals 15 residues. V lost 5 bases, J lost 0 bases, and 14 bases lay in between. The DNA of the CDR3 is TGCGCCAGCAGGGTTTCGGGGGCTATGAACACTGAAGCTTTCTTT. Residues: CASRVSGAMNTEAFF.

The chain couples TRBV7-9 to TRBJ1-1; 8 bases match TRBD1. CDR1 is SEHNR and CDR2 is FQNEAQ in the germline V gene (reference sequence). The junction had 8 bases not matched to a gene; V was cut back by 1 base and J by 4 bases. This CDR3 has 16 residues. CDR3 DNA sequence: TGTGCCAGCAGCTTAGGGCGACTAGGGACAGGCACTGAAGCTTTCTTT. It specifies CASSLGRLGTGTEAFF.

The CDR3 loop reads CSVESSGAKTDTQYF. As DNA, the CDR3 is TGCAGCGTTGAGAGTAGCGGGGCAAAGACAGATACGCAGTATTTT. This chain uses TRBV29-1 with TRBJ2-3, with 8 bases identical to TRBD2. The CDR3 totals 15 residues. Germline V gene lookup returns CDR1 SQVTM and CDR2 ANQGSEA. Losses at the gene ends were 3 bases for V and 3 bases for J; bases not matched to a gene: 8.

This rearrangement joins TRBV7-9 to TRBJ2-1; 10 bases match TRBD2. CDR1 SEHNR and CDR2 FQNEAQ come from the germline V gene (reference sequence). V lost 5 bases, J lost 3 bases, and 4 bases stayed unmatched. This CDR3 is 15 amino acids long. CDR3 sequence: CASSASGSVYNEQFF. CDR3 coding DNA: TGTGCCAGCAGCGCTAGCGGGAGTGTCTACAATGAGCAGTTCTTC.

Details on this clone: Other DNA sequences from this sample encode an identical CDR3 as well. The chain combines TRBV5-1 with TRBJ1-1; D unresolved. Germline V gives CDR1 SGHRS, CDR2 YFSETQ. V was clipped by 0 bases and J by 1 base, with 7 bases between them. The length of the CDR3 is 14 residues. Here the CDR3 DNA reads TGCGCCAGCAGCTTGGACAGTGGGAACACTGAAGCTTTCTTT. It encodes CASSLDSGNTEAFF.

The CDR3 here is CASSWSVLVGQLNTEAFF. CDR3 DNA: TGTGCCAGCAGCTGGTCGGTCCTAGTGGGGCAGTTGAACACTGAAGCTTTCTTT. This chain links TRBV7-9 with TRBJ1-1; a possible D gene is TRBD1 (5 bases). Germline lookup yields CDR1 SEHNR and CDR2 FQNEAQ (reference sequence). Between the trimmed V and J ends, which lost 4 bases and 0 bases, there was a span of 21 bases. The length of the CDR3 is 18 residues. The full variable domain, in which reference TRBV7-9 and TRBJ1-1 provide the parts outside the CDR3, is DTGVSQNPRHKITKRGQNVTFRCDPISEHNRLYWYRQTLGQGPEFLTYFQNEAQLEKSRLLSDRFSAERPKGSFSTLEIQRTEQGDSAMYLCASSWSVLVGQLNTEAFFGQGTRLTVV.

The V gene is TRBV7-9, the J gene TRBJ2-7, with D unclear. Germline-derived CDR1 and CDR2 are SEHNR and FQNEAQ (reference sequence). V was cut by 5 bases and J by 0 bases, with 14 bases left in between. This CDR3 contains 15 residues. The CDR3 reads CASSDGRTSSYEQYF. CDR3 sequence (DNA): TGTGCCAGCAGCGATGGACGGACGAGCTCCTACGAGCAGTACTTC.

The chain has TRBV30 and TRBJ2-2, with 12 bases matching TRBD2. The CDR3 is 16 residues long. Trimming at V came to 5 bases and at J to 1 base, leaving 5 bases not matched to a gene. The germline V gene encodes CDR1 GTSNPN and CDR2 SVGIG (reference sequence). The CDR3 DNA reads as TGTGCCTGGGCCCGGACTAGCGGGATGAACACCGGGGAGCTGTTTTTT. Amino acids: CAWARTSGMNTGELFF. The full variable domain, with the rest looked up from reference TRBV30 and TRBJ2-2, is SQTIHQWPATLVQPVGSPLSLECTVEGTSNPNLYWYRQAAGRGLQLLFYSVGIGQISSEVPQNLSASRPQDRQFILSSKKLLLSDSGFYLCAWARTSGMNTGELFFGEGSRLTVL.

The chain couples TRBV7-9 to TRBJ1-1; 7 bases are shared with TRBD1. This CDR3 has 16 amino acids. The junction had 12 bases not matched to a gene; V was cut back by 5 bases and J by 3 bases. Germline CDR1 SEHNR, CDR2 FQNEAQ (reference sequence). CDR3 sequence reads: CASSLPRGSLDTEAFF. The CDR3 DNA follows: TGTGCCAGCAGCCTACCCAGGGGGTCGTTAGACACTGAAGCTTTCTTT.

This chain connects TRBV27 to TRBJ1-2; 9 bases align to TRBD1. The V gene's germline CDR1 is MNHEY and CDR2 SMNVEV (reference sequence). This CDR3 spans 13 amino acids. The ends lost 6 bases at V and 8 bases at J; junction bases unmatched: 7. As DNA, the CDR3 is TGTGCCAGCAGAACAGGGGGCGCGGGGGGCTACACCTTC. Its protein product is CASRTGGAGGYTF.

The chain combines TRBV28 with TRBJ2-2; the D is unclear. CDR1 is MDHEN and CDR2 is SYDVKM in the germline V gene. Trimming took 5 bases from V and 5 from J, leaving 3 bases between them. The CDR3 consists of 11 residues. The CDR3 sequence is CASSATGELFF. CDR3 bases: TGTGCCAGCAGTGCGACCGGGGAGCTGTTTTTT.

A remark on this clone: Other DNA sequences of this sample code for an identical CDR3. In nucleotides, the CDR3 is TGTGCCAGCTCACGGGGGACAGGGGGCTCCTACGAGCAGTACTTC. Protein sequence: CASSRGTGGSYEQYF. J is TRBJ2-7 and V is TRBV18; 11 bases match TRBD1. The V gene's germline CDR1 is KGHSH and CDR2 LQKENI. V shed 4 bases and J 0 bases; nucleotides not matched to a gene: 2. This CDR3 spans 15 amino acids.

This sequence joins TRBV27 and TRBJ2-2; D uncertain. This CDR3 is 14 amino acids long. Germline V lookup: CDR1 MNHEY, CDR2 SMNVEV (reference sequence). V lost 5 bases, J lost 1 base, and 8 bases lay in between. The CDR3 sequence: CASSLRENTGELFF. The CDR3 nucleotides read TGTGCCAGCAGTCTAAGGGAGAACACCGGGGAGCTGTTTTTT.

This sequence joins TRBV11-2 and TRBJ2-1, with 9 positions matching TRBD1. This CDR3 is 18 amino acids long. Germline loops: CDR1 SGHAT, CDR2 FQNNGV. Trimming took 3 bases from V and 6 from J; bases not matched to a gene: 15. The CDR3 is CASSFRTGVGGWSNEQFF. The CDR3 bases are TGTGCCAGCAGCTTCCGGACAGGGGTGGGAGGTTGGTCCAATGAGCAGTTCTTC.

The rearrangement joins TRBV29-1 to TRBJ1-2; D ambiguous. The germline V gene encodes CDR1 SQVTM and CDR2 ANQGSEA. This CDR3 has 10 amino acids. V lost 0 bases and J lost 7, with 3 bases in between. Written as DNA, the CDR3 is TGCAGCGTTGAAGAGGGTGGCTACACCTTC. Translation gives CSVEEGGYTF.

The rearrangement joins TRBV6-6 to TRBJ2-7, with TRBD1 matching over 7 bases. Germline loops: CDR1 MNHNY, CDR2 SVGAGI (reference sequence). The CDR3 sequence is 12 residues long. V was pared by 8 bases and J by 3 bases, with 4 bases of the junction left unmatched. CDR3 DNA sequence: TGTGCCAGCTTGGGACAGCTCTACGAGCAGTACTTC. It translates to CASLGQLYEQYF.

The chain joins TRBV2 to TRBJ2-7; 7 bases agree with TRBD2. The trim removed 10 bases at V and 3 bases at J, leaving 12 bases unmatched. The CDR3 sequence is 14 residues long. Germline values: CDR1 SNHLY, CDR2 FYNNEI. CDR3 in amino acids: CATLSGGTLYEQYF. CDR3 in DNA: TGTGCCACCTTGTCGGGGGGTACTCTCTACGAGCAGTACTTC.

The V gene is TRBV7-9, the J gene TRBJ1-4, with D possibly TRBD1 on 6 matching bases. This CDR3 contains 18 residues. Trimming left V 4 bases short and J 3 bases short, with 21 bases between. The germline gives CDR1 SEHNR, CDR2 FQNEAQ (reference sequence). In DNA form, the CDR3 reads TGTGCCAGCAGCTCCGTTCCCGGGGGCGGGCGGGCTAATGAAAAACTGTTTTTT. Translated, it gives CASSSVPGGGRANEKLFF.

This chain joins TRBV2 and TRBJ2-5; TRBD2 matches at 7 bases. V lost 8 bases, J lost 6 bases, and 3 bases stayed unmatched. Germline CDR1 is SNHLY and CDR2 is FYNNEI. This CDR3 contains 11 residues. The CDR3 nucleotides are TGTGCCAGCGGGGGGGGAAAGACCCAGTACTTC. This encodes CASGGGKTQYF.

V and J are TRBV12-5 and TRBJ1-2; D uncertain. Germline assignment: CDR1 LGHNT and CDR2 FRNRAP. The CDR3 length is 14 residues. V shed 6 bases and J shed 4 bases, with 15 bases lying between them. CDR3 loop: CASGTVGQSYGYTF. DNA of the CDR3: TGTGCTAGTGGGACGGTTGGGCAAAGCTATGGCTACACCTTC. The full variable domain, its missing parts supplied by reference TRBV12-5 and TRBJ1-2, is DARVTQTPRHKVTEMGQEVTMRCQPILGHNTVFWYRQTMMQGLELLAYFRNRAPLDDSGMPKDRFSAEMPDATLATLKIQPSEPRDSAVYFCASGTVGQSYGYTFGSGTRLTVV.

Concerning this clone itself: Other DNA sequences within the sample encode an identical CDR3. The chain joins TRBV7-2 to TRBJ2-5; no clear D gene. This CDR3 contains 13 residues. V lost 0 bases, J lost 5 bases, and 7 bases lay in between. Germline values: CDR1 SGHTA, CDR2 FQGNSA. The CDR3 DNA reads TGTGCCAGCAGCTTAGCGTTACAGGAGACCCAGTACTTC. Protein product: CASSLALQETQYF.

The chain carries TRBV6-1 and TRBJ2-1; TRBD2 agrees at 8 bases. Trimming took 3 bases from V and 4 from J; bases not matched to a gene: 11. The CDR3 has 17 amino acids. Germline loops: CDR1 MNHNS, CDR2 SASEGT. The chain's CDR3 is CASSEMSGSFIYNEQFF. The CDR3 nucleotides are TGTGCCAGCAGTGAGATGAGCGGGAGCTTTATTTACAATGAGCAGTTCTTC.

The chain links TRBV7-9 to TRBJ2-7; 10 nucleotides line up with TRBD2. The CDR3 runs to 15 residues. V shed 5 bases and J 0 bases; nucleotides not matched to a gene: 4. Germline V gene data show CDR1 as SEHNR and CDR2 as FQNEAQ (reference sequence). The CDR3 sequence is CASSLLAGSSYEQYF. CDR3 nucleotides: TGTGCCAGCAGCCTACTAGCGGGGAGCTCCTACGAGCAGTACTTC.

The rearrangement links TRBV10-3 to TRBJ2-3, with D maybe TRBD1 (6 bases). Deletions cut 3 bases from V and 1 base from J, with 14 bases between. CDR3 length: 16 residues. The germline V gene has CDR1 ENHRY and CDR2 SYGVKD. The CDR3 loop reads CAISERQGLGTDTQYF. The DNA of the CDR3 is TGTGCCATCAGTGAACGGCAGGGGCTAGGCACAGATACGCAGTATTTT.

V is TRBV7-6 and J is TRBJ2-3; 7 positions agree with TRBD2. Germline-derived CDR1 and CDR2 are SGHVS and FNYEAQ. Trimming at V came to 2 bases and at J to 4 bases, leaving 12 bases not matched to a gene. The CDR3 contains 17 residues. The CDR3 nucleotides are TGTGCCAGCAGCTTACAAGGACGGGGGGTAGGCTCAGATACGCAGTATTTT. It specifies CASSLQGRGVGSDTQYF.